The rows below give T cell receptor beta chains drawn from one sample of a study of T-cell memory formation after mild COVID-19. Using its own MiXCR run on the 5' RACE reads, TCRdb lists one record per CDR3 protein. The table lists hundreds of thousands of distinct CDR3 sequences, about a sixth of them singletons, with 12% in the top ten. The specimen sequenced was PBMCs or a T cell subset sorted from them (not recorded which). Receptors originate from an adult woman who had mild COVID-19 (a few samples of this study predate the infection). Cell type and time point are not known. The CDR3 runs from the conserved cysteine through the conserved F or W. The D gene is left open where the match is weak. The size entry is marked missing in some rows and otherwise reads once, few, many or a size class.

.	.	TRBV29-1	TRBJ1-5	TGCAGCGTTGCAGGGAATAGCAATCAGCCCCAGCATTTT	CSVAGNSNQPQHF
.	few	TRBV11-3	TRBJ1-1	TGTGCCAGCACCTCCGGAAGGTACACTGAAGCTTTCTTT	CASTSGRYTEAFF
TRBD1	.	TRBV19	TRBJ1-6	TGTGCCAGTAGGCCGGGACAGGGGAATTCACCCCTCCACTTT	CASRPGQGNSPLHF
TRBD2	few	TRBV6-2/TRBV6-3	TRBJ2-7	TGTGCCAGCAGTTACTCCGGGACTAGTTCCCCCTACGAGCAGTACTTC	CASSYSGTSSPYEQYF
TRBD2	.	TRBV7-8	TRBJ2-5	TGTGCCAGCAGCCTAGATGGCGGGGGGGCGGAGACCCAGTACTTC	CASSLDGGGAETQYF
.	few	TRBV7-9	TRBJ1-6	TGTGCCAGCAGCTTAGTCCAGGGGACCAATTCACCCCTCCACTTT	CASSLVQGTNSPLHF
TRBD1	few	TRBV7-9	TRBJ2-1	TGTGCCAGCAGCTTATGGCCCCGGGACAGTGAGCAGTTCTTC	CASSLWPRDSEQFF
.	.	TRBV5-4	TRBJ1-2	TGTGCCAGCAGCTCATCACAGGGTATCAGTGGCTACACCTTC	CASSSSQGISGYTF
.	few	TRBV15	TRBJ2-7	TGTGCCACCAGCGGCCGGGGGGCTGACTACGAGCAGTACTTC	CATSGRGADYEQYF
TRBD1	few	TRBV11-2	TRBJ2-7	TGTGCCAGCAGCTCCCCAGGGGGATGGTCCTCCTACGAGCAGTACTTC	CASSSPGGWSSYEQYF
.	.	TRBV9	TRBJ1-3	TGTGCCAGCAGCGTAGATGGGGCATCTGGAAACACCATATATTTT	CASSVDGASGNTIYF
TRBD1	.	TRBV4-1	TRBJ1-1	TGCGCCAGCAGCCGCGACAGGGATTCGGCTTTCTTT	CASSRDRDSAFF
TRBD2	.	TRBV12-3/TRBV12-4	TRBJ2-1	TGTGCCAGCAGTTTTCGGCGGGAGCTGCGAGAGCAGTTCTTC	CASSFRRELREQFF
.	few	TRBV20-1	TRBJ1-1	TGCAGTGCTAGAGAGCAGGGAACGCTGTCTTTCTTT	CSAREQGTLSFF